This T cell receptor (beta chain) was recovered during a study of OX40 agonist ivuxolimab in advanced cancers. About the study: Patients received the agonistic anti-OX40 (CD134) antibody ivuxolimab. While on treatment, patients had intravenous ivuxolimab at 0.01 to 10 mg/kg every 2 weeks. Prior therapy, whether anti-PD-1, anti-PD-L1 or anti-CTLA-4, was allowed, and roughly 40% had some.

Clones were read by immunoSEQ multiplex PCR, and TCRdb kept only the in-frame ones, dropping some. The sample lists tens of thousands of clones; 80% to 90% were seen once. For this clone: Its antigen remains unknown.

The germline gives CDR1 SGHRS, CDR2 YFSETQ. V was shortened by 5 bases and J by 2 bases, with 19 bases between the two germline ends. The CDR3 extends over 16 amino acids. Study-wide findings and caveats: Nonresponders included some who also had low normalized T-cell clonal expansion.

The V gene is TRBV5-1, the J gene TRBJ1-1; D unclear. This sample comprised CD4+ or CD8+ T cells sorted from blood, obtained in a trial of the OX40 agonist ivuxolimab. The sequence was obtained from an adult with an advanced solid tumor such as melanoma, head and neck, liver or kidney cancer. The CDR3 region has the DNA TGCGCCAGCAGTCAAACACTAGGACGGGGAAACACTGAAGCTTTCTTT. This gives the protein CASSQTLGRGNTEAFF.